This T cell receptor beta chain was sequenced during a study of T cell changes during pregnancy in multiple sclerosis. CDR3 length: 11 amino acids. Germline lookup yields CDR1 MGHDK and CDR2 SYGVNS. The V gene lost 6 bases and the J gene lost 8 bases, with 10 bases spanning the gap. Clones were read by immunoSEQ multiplex PCR, and TCRdb kept only the in-frame ones, dropping some. The table lists fewer than 55,000 clones, under 90% of them singletons. The origin of this receptor is a female donor in good health, enrolled as a control in a pregnancy study. V and J are TRBV25-1 and TRBJ2-5; no definite D call. This specimen was peripheral blood, taken in the second trimester of pregnancy. CDR3 residues: CASRGTKTQYF. The DNA of the CDR3 is TGTGCCAGCAGGGGCACCAAAACCCAGTACTTC.